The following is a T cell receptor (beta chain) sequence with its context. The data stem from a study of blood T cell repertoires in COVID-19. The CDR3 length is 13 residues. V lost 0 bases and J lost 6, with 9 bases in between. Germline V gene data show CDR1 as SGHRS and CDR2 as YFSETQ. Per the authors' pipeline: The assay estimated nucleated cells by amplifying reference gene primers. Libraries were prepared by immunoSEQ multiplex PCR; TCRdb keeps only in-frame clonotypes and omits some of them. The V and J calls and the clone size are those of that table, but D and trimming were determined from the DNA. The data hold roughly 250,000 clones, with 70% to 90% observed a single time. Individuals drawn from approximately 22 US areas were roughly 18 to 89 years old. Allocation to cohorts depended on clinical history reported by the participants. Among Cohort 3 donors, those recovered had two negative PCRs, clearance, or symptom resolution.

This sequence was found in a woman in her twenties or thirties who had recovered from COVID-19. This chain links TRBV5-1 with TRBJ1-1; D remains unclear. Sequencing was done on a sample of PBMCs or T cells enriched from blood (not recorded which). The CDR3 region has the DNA TGCGCCAGCAGCTTGGGGGCGTACTCTGAAGCTTTCTTT. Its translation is CASSLGAYSEAFF.